This is a list of T cell receptor beta chains from one sample in a study of T cell changes during pregnancy in multiple sclerosis. Measured with immunoSEQ multiplex PCR; TCRdb has only the in-frame clones, and not every one. The sample lists tens of thousands of clones; about 92% were seen once. Sequencing used CD4+ T cells from peripheral blood mononuclear cells, obtained before pregnancy. The receptor set was obtained from a female donor with multiple sclerosis, enrolled in a pregnancy study. Each CDR3 is given with its conserved first and last residue. The D gene is left open where the match is weak. Clone size, where shown, is once, few, many, or a class for clones that have expanded.

d_call: NA
j_call: TRBJ2-1
v_call: TRBV11-2
clone_size: NA
cdr3_aa: CASSLARGGRGNEQFF
cdr3_nt: TGTGCCAGCAGCTTAGCTAGAGGGGGTCGGGGTAATGAGCAGTTCTTC

d_call: TRBD2
j_call: TRBJ2-1
v_call: TRBV5-4
clone_size: NA
cdr3_aa: CASSLEFSGRDRNEQFF
cdr3_nt: TGTGCCAGCAGCTTGGAATTCAGCGGGAGGGATAGGAATGAGCAGTTCTTC

d_call: TRBD1
j_call: TRBJ1-4
v_call: TRBV5-1
clone_size: NA
cdr3_aa: CASSFGRDRGDVGNEKLFF
cdr3_nt: TGCGCCAGCAGCTTCGGGCGGGACAGGGGAGATGTGGGCAATGAAAAACTGTTTTTT

d_call: TRBD1
j_call: TRBJ1-1
v_call: TRBV5-6
clone_size: NA
cdr3_aa: CASRNRYRGGTEAFF
cdr3_nt: TGTGCCAGCAGGAACAGATACAGGGGCGGCACTGAAGCTTTCTTT

d_call: NA
j_call: TRBJ1-5
v_call: TRBV5-1
clone_size: NA
cdr3_aa: CASSLAQNQPQHF
cdr3_nt: TGCGCCAGCAGCTTGGCACAGAATCAGCCCCAGCATTTT

d_call: NA
j_call: TRBJ1-1
v_call: TRBV15
clone_size: few
cdr3_aa: CATSRAGTATEAFF
cdr3_nt: TGTGCCACCAGCAGAGCAGGCACGGCGACTGAAGCTTTCTTT

d_call: NA
j_call: TRBJ2-5
v_call: TRBV9
clone_size: NA
cdr3_aa: CASSFGHSQETQYF
cdr3_nt: TGTGCCAGCAGCTTCGGACATTCCCAAGAGACCCAGTACTTC

d_call: TRBD2
j_call: TRBJ2-7
v_call: TRBV7-9
clone_size: NA
cdr3_aa: CASSSGTIGGWQYF
cdr3_nt: TGTGCCAGCAGCTCCGGGACTATTGGAGGGTGGCAGTACTTC

d_call: TRBD1
j_call: TRBJ1-5
v_call: TRBV30
clone_size: NA
cdr3_aa: CAWSHRTGNQPQHF
cdr3_nt: TGTGCCTGGAGTCATCGGACAGGGAATCAGCCCCAGCATTTT

d_call: TRBD1
j_call: TRBJ2-3
v_call: TRBV28
clone_size: NA
cdr3_aa: CASSYRTGCSF
cdr3_nt: TGTGCCAGCAGTTACCGGACAGGGTGTTCTTTC

d_call: NA
j_call: TRBJ2-2
v_call: TRBV7-3
clone_size: NA
cdr3_aa: CASSLSGLETGELFF
cdr3_nt: TGTGCCAGCAGCTTATCGGGACTGGAGACCGGGGAGCTGTTTTTT

d_call: NA
j_call: TRBJ2-7
v_call: TRBV2
clone_size: once
cdr3_aa: CASRVDTHEQYF
cdr3_nt: TGTGCCAGCAGGGTCGACACCCACGAGCAGTACTTC

d_call: TRBD2
j_call: TRBJ2-3
v_call: TRBV19
clone_size: NA
cdr3_aa: CASSNVAGGRNTQYF
cdr3_nt: TGTGCCAGTAGTAACGTAGCGGGAGGAAGAAATACGCAGTATTTT

d_call: TRBD1
j_call: TRBJ2-7
v_call: TRBV5-1
clone_size: NA
cdr3_aa: CASSLAGTGVGEQYF
cdr3_nt: TGCGCCAGCAGCTTGGCCGGGACAGGGGTAGGCGAGCAGTACTTC

d_call: TRBD1
j_call: TRBJ1-1
v_call: TRBV4-3
clone_size: NA
cdr3_aa: CASSQTGGGTEAFF
cdr3_nt: TGCGCCAGCAGCCAAACAGGGGGGGGCACTGAAGCTTTCTTT

d_call: TRBD1
j_call: TRBJ2-3
v_call: TRBV18
clone_size: NA
cdr3_aa: CASSPSRGPTDTQYF
cdr3_nt: TGTGCCAGCTCACCTTCCAGGGGGCCGACAGATACGCAGTATTTT

d_call: NA
j_call: TRBJ2-1
v_call: TRBV13
clone_size: NA
cdr3_aa: CASSLKTSNEQFF
cdr3_nt: TGTGCCAGCAGCTTAAAGACTTCCAATGAGCAGTTCTTC

d_call: NA
j_call: TRBJ2-1
v_call: TRBV7-6
clone_size: NA
cdr3_aa: CASSMLAGNYNEQFF
cdr3_nt: TGTGCCAGCAGCATGCTAGCAGGCAATTACAATGAGCAGTTCTTC

d_call: NA
j_call: TRBJ2-1
v_call: TRBV27
clone_size: NA
cdr3_aa: CASKDHISGGQFF
cdr3_nt: TGTGCCAGCAAGGACCATATATCCGGGGGGCAGTTCTTC

d_call: TRBD1
j_call: TRBJ1-1
v_call: TRBV5-8
clone_size: NA
cdr3_aa: CASSHTAGGTNTEAFF
cdr3_nt: TGTGCCAGCAGCCACACTGCAGGGGGAACGAACACTGAAGCTTTCTTT

d_call: TRBD1
j_call: TRBJ2-5
v_call: TRBV5-8
clone_size: NA
cdr3_aa: CASSLWQGAMGTQYF
cdr3_nt: TGTGCCAGCAGCTTGTGGCAGGGGGCCATGGGGACCCAGTACTTC

d_call: NA
j_call: TRBJ1-2
v_call: TRBV18
clone_size: once
cdr3_aa: CASSPRRGDYYGYTF
cdr3_nt: TGTGCCAGCTCACCACGTCGGGGGGATTACTATGGCTACACCTTC

d_call: NA
j_call: TRBJ2-3
v_call: TRBV5-1
clone_size: NA
cdr3_aa: CASSYRTIGTDTQYF
cdr3_nt: TGCGCCAGCAGCTACCGGACTATCGGCACAGATACGCAGTATTTT